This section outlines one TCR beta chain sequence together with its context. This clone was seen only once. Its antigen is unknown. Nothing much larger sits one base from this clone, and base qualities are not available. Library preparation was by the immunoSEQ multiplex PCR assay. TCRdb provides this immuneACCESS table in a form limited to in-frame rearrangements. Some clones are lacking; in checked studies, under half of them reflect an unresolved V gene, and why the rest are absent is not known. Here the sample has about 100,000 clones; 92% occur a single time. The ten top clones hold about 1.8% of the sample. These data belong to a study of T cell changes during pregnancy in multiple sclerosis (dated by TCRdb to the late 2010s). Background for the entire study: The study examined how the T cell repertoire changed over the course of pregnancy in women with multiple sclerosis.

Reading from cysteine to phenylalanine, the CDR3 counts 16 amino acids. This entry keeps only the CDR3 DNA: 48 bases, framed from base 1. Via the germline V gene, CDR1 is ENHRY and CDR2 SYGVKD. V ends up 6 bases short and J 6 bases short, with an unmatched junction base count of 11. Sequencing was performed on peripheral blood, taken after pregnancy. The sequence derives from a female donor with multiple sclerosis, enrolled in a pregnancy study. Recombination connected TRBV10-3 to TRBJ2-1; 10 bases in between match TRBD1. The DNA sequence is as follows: TGTGCCATCAGCGGGTCGGGACAGGGGTACGGCAATGAGCAGTTCTTC. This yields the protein CAISGSGQGYGNEQFF.